What follows are 13 T cell receptor beta chains derived from one specimen sequenced in a study of glioma-infiltrating T cells. Using RNA template, CDR3s of TCR alpha and beta were amplified with iRepertoire arm-PCR. TCRdb independently ran MiXCR on the multiplex PCR reads; one entry per CDR3 protein. The top ten clones hold 40% to 55% of a sample with roughly 100,000 distinct CDR3 sequences, 25% to 35% of them seen once. The sequenced sample was glioma tissue, nonneoplastic brain tissue, or PBMCs (not recorded which). These receptors all come from a human donor with low-grade glioma or glioblastoma, undergoing nonglioma brain surgery, or in good health (not recorded which).

This rearrangement joins TRBV7-3 to TRBJ2-5; 9 bases are shared with TRBD1. The CDR3 length is 13 residues. Losses at the gene ends were 5 bases for V and 4 bases for J; bases not matched to a gene: 2. Germline-derived CDR1 and CDR2 are SGHTA and FQGTGA. The CDR3 DNA reads as TGTGCCAGCAGCCGGGACAGGGCAGAGACCCAGTACTTC. It codes for CASSRDRAETQYF.

The chain uses TRBV6-1 and TRBJ2-4, with TRBD1 matching 9 bases. CDR1 is MNHNS, CDR2 SASEGT, per germline. V lost 6 bases to trimming and J lost 0 bases; unmatched junction nucleotides: 18. This CDR3 region has 20 residues. The CDR3 protein is CASRHPGQGLSLLAKNIQYF. CDR3 nucleotide sequence: TGTGCCAGCAGACATCCTGGACAGGGGTTGTCCCTCTTAGCCAAAAACATTCAGTACTTC.

Concerning this clonotype itself: A much larger clone lies one base from this, so it may be a read error. The genes are TRBV27 and TRBJ1-3, with D possibly being TRBD1 (6 bases). The germline V gene encodes CDR1 MNHEY and CDR2 SMNVEV (reference sequence). Trimming cost V 6 bases and J 7 bases, with 10 bases left between them. There are 12 residues in the CDR3. The CDR3 DNA reads TGTGCCAGCAGGGCAGGGGCGAACACCATATATTTT. Its translation is CASRAGANTIYF.

This clonotype was counted at least ten times. The chain couples TRBV6-1 to TRBJ2-7; D might be TRBD1 or TRBD2, each matching 5 bases. The CDR3 spans 12 residues. Germline assignment: CDR1 MNHNS and CDR2 SASEGT. Trimming removed 5 bases from V and 9 bases from J, with 14 bases in between. In DNA, the CDR3 is TGTGCCAGCAGTTTTGGCCTTGGGGGGCAGTACTTC. This sequence encodes CASSFGLGGQYF.

Worth noting for this clonotype: One base away lies a much larger clone, so this may be a sequencing read error. The rearrangement uses TRBV20-1 and TRBJ1-2; 8 nucleotides match TRBD1. The V and J ends lost 3 bases and 4 bases, in that order; junction bases with no gene match: 4. Germline CDR1 DFQATT, CDR2 SNEGSKA (reference sequence). This CDR3 spans 13 amino acids. CDR3 sequence (DNA): TGCAGTGCTAGCCCCACAGGGGGCTATGGCTACACCTTC. It yields the protein CSASPTGGYGYTF.

About this clonotype: One junction end disagrees with the germline gene, perhaps due to a read error. This rearrangement joins TRBV29-1 to TRBJ2-3; 8 bases align to TRBD2. CDR1 and CDR2 from the germline V gene are SQVTM and ANQGSEA. There are 14 residues in the CDR3. CDR3 in DNA: TGCAGCGTTGAAGCGGGGGGGAGTACGGTTACGCAATATTTT. Translation: CSVEAGGSTVTQYF.

In its sample, this clonotype was seen a few times. The CDR3 bases are TGTGCCAGCAGCTTAGGTGGCGGCGGAACGAACACTGAAGCTTTCTTT. Translation: CASSLGGGGTNTEAFF. V gene TRBV7-8 combines with J gene TRBJ1-1; D is undetermined. Germline CDR1 SGHVS, CDR2 FQNEAQ. The CDR3 runs to 16 residues. V lost 1 base, J lost 1 base, and 13 bases lay in between.

This clonotype was detected many times. The gene calls are TRBV6-2 or TRBV6-3 and TRBJ2-7; D may be TRBD1 or TRBD2 (6 bases each). Trimming pared 0 bases from V and 2 bases from J, leaving 8 bases between. This CDR3 is 14 amino acids long. Germline CDR1 MNHEY, CDR2 SVGEGT. CDR3 in amino acids: CASSYSGGPYEQYF. CDR3 DNA: TGTGCCAGCAGTTACTCTGGGGGGCCCTACGAGCAGTACTTC.

The chain employs TRBV5-5 and TRBJ2-1; 7 nucleotides agree with TRBD1. This CDR3 is 13 amino acids long. V trimming: 2 bases; J trimming: 9 bases; junction bases outside the gene matches: 5. Germline V gives CDR1 SGHKS, CDR2 YYEKEE (reference sequence). This CDR3 is CASSFQGVIEQFF. The CDR3 nucleotides read TGTGCCAGCAGCTTTCAGGGGGTCATTGAGCAGTTCTTC.

At least ten counts were recorded for this clonotype. V and J are TRBV6-1 and TRBJ2-7; 8 positions agree with TRBD1. V lost 7 bases, J lost 2 bases, and 4 bases stayed unmatched. This CDR3 spans 13 amino acids. Germline CDR1 MNHNS, CDR2 SASEGT. The CDR3 DNA sequence: TGTGCCAGCACCTTGGACAGGGCCTACGAGCAGTACTTC. This codes for CASTLDRAYEQYF.

To note about this clonotype: A clone one base away is much larger, so this may be a read error. This chain uses TRBV28 with TRBJ2-3; 12 nucleotides line up with TRBD2. Germline assignment: CDR1 MDHEN and CDR2 SYDVKM. The CDR3 spans 18 residues. V lost 1 base, J lost 5 bases, and 10 bases stayed unmatched. CDR3 loop: CASSLSPSGGEFIDTQYF. In DNA form, the CDR3 reads TGTGCCAGCAGTTTATCGCCTAGCGGGGGGGAATTCATAGATACGCAGTATTTT. The entire variable domain, with the rest obtained from reference TRBV28 and TRBJ2-3, is as follows: DVKVTQSSRYLVKRTGEKVFLECVQDMDHENMFWYRQDPGLGLRLIYFSYDVKMKEKGDIPEGYSVSREKKERFSLILESASTNQTSMYLCASSLSPSGGEFIDTQYFGPGTRLTVL.

This clonotype has a count of ten or more. The chain recombines TRBV28 with TRBJ2-7, with D possibly TRBD1 on 6 matching bases. Germline V gene lookup returns CDR1 MDHEN and CDR2 SYDVKM. Trimming left V 5 bases short and J 9 bases short, with 23 bases between. The CDR3 is made up of 15 amino acids. CDR3 sequence: CASSPSGHISGGQYF. The CDR3 nucleotides are TGTGCCAGCAGTCCCTCGGGACATATCTCTGGAGGGCAGTACTTC.

This clonotype was recorded many times. The V and J genes are TRBV6-2 or TRBV6-3 and TRBJ2-2; maybe TRBD2 (5 bases). This CDR3 comprises 13 residues. Germline V gene lookup returns CDR1 MNHEY and CDR2 SVGEGT. Trimming pared 4 bases from V and 3 bases from J, leaving 6 bases between. CDR3 in DNA: TGTGCCAGCAGTTTGGGAGACACCGGGGAGCTGTTTTTT. Amino acids: CASSLGDTGELFF.